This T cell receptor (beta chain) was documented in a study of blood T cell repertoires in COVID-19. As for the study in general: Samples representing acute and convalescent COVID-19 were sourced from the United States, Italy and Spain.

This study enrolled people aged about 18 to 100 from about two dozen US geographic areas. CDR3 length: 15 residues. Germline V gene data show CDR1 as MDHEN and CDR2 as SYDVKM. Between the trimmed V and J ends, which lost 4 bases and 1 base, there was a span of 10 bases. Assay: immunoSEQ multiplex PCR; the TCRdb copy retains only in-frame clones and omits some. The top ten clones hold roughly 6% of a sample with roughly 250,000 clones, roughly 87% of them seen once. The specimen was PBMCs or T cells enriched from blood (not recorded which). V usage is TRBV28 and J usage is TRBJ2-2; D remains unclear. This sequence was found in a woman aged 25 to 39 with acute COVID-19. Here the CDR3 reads CASSSELWNTGELFF. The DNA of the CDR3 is TGTGCCAGCAGTTCGGAGCTCTGGAACACCGGGGAGCTGTTTTTT.